This entry features one T cell receptor (beta chain) sequence. The data originate from a study of T cells after yellow fever vaccination. The CDR3 loop spans 15 amino acids. The germline gives CDR1 LGHNA, CDR2 YSLEER. Trimming removed 0 bases at V and 3 bases at J, with 9 bases between. UMIs and a universal primer site were added when TCR cDNA was made by 5'RACE template switching. A single record per CDR3 protein comes from TCRdb applying MiXCR to the 5' RACE reads. Of 300,000 or so distinct CDR3 sequences listed, over 10% are singletons. The TCR comes from a young man who received the YFV17D yellow fever vaccine. The sample here was CD4+ T cells sorted from PBMCs, taken 45 days after the yellow fever booster vaccination. The chain employs TRBV4-3 and TRBJ1-5; D is uncertain. DNA for the CDR3: TGCGCCAGCAGCCAAGACAACGGGTACAATCAGCCCCAGCATTTT. Its protein is CASSQDNGYNQPQHF.